One sample yielded the 22 T cell receptor beta chains listed below, sequenced in a study of shared clonotypes between healthy human individuals. Libraries were prepared by immunoSEQ multiplex PCR; TCRdb keeps only in-frame clonotypes and omits some of them. The sample has about a million clones, about 74% seen once; the top ten hold around 1.4%. Specimen: memory CD4+ T cells sorted from blood. Subset meaning: CD45RA-negative fraction. Receptors were obtained from a young man in good health.

Notes on this clone: The sample contains more than one DNA sequence encoding this CDR3. The J gene is TRBJ2-7, the V gene TRBV11-2; unclear D gene. CDR3 length equals 13 residues. Looked up from germline, CDR1 is SGHAT and CDR2 is FQNNGV. V shed 5 bases and J shed 1 base, with 9 bases lying between them. CDR3 region: CASSLGVSYEQYF. Written as DNA, the CDR3 is TGTGCCAGCAGCCTTGGGGTTTCCTACGAGCAGTACTTC.

The chain combines TRBV6-4 with TRBJ2-2; the D gene could be TRBD1 or TRBD2 (7 bases each). Germline-derived CDR1 and CDR2 are MRHNA and SNTAGT. Deletions cut 7 bases from V and 4 bases from J, with 16 bases between. The CDR3 totals 15 residues. CDR3 DNA: TGTGCCAGCATTCGGGAGGCAGGGGGCACCGGGGAGCTGTTTTTT. This translates into CASIREAGGTGELFF.

This chain uses TRBV9 with TRBJ1-2, with 9 bases that match TRBD1. The CDR3 totals 13 residues. Germline CDR1 is SGDLS and CDR2 is YYNGEE. After removal of 5 bases from V and 7 bases from J, the junction contained 6 bases not matched to a gene. Here the CDR3 DNA reads TGTGCCAGCAGTCCTACAGGGGGCCTTGGCTACACCTTC. Its translation: CASSPTGGLGYTF.

This clone was recorded once. V usage is TRBV2 and J usage is TRBJ2-7; 7 bases are a match to TRBD2. With 7 bases clipped from V and 0 bases from J, the junction kept 9 bases outside the gene matches. The CDR3 spans 15 residues. The germline CDR1 and CDR2 sequences are SNHLY and FYNNEI. The CDR3, as DNA: TGTGCCAGCACCCTGGGGGGGTCGGTCTCCTACGAGCAGTACTTC. Its translation is CASTLGGSVSYEQYF.

This chain uses TRBV18 with TRBJ1-1; D might be TRBD1 (6 bases). CDR3 length equals 15 residues. V was cut by 3 bases and J by 0 bases, with 11 bases left in between. Germline CDR1 and CDR2: KGHSH and LQKENI. CDR3 coding DNA: TGTGCCAGCTCACCCACGGGGGGCGTGAACACTGAAGCTTTCTTT. This encodes CASSPTGGVNTEAFF.

V and J are TRBV7-2 and TRBJ1-4; possibly TRBD1 for D (6 bases). CDR3 length: 15 amino acids. The V end lost 1 base, the J end lost 7 bases, and 13 bases lay between the germline ends. CDR1 is SGHTA and CDR2 is FQGNSA in the germline V gene. CDR3 residues: CASSLVGGASEKLFF. The CDR3 nucleotides read TGTGCCAGCAGCTTAGTGGGGGGGGCGAGTGAAAAACTGTTTTTT.

The chain couples TRBV19 to TRBJ1-5, with a possible D match to TRBD1 (6 bases). The V and J ends lost 1 base and 7 bases respectively, with 14 bases between them. In germline, CDR1 is LNHDA, CDR2 SQIVND (reference sequence). The CDR3 is 15 residues long. CDR3 bases: TGTGCCAGTAGTATAGGACAGGTCGGAGGACAGCCCCAGCATTTT. It codes for CASSIGQVGGQPQHF.

The V and J genes are TRBV6-5 and TRBJ2-7, with 8 bases matching TRBD2. The CDR3 runs 14 residues. J was trimmed by 2 bases and V by 6 bases; bases with no gene match: 6. CDR1 and CDR2 (germline): MNHEY, SVGAGI. The CDR3 protein is CASSPGGGAYEQYF. The DNA for the CDR3 is TGTGCCAGCAGCCCCGGGGGGGGCGCCTACGAGCAGTACTTC.

The chain joins TRBV19 to TRBJ1-4; D is perhaps TRBD1 (5 bases). CDR3 length: 15 residues. Trimming pared 4 bases from V and 8 bases from J, leaving 17 bases between. Germline V lookup: CDR1 LNHDA, CDR2 SQIVND (reference sequence). The CDR3 sequence is CASSRPGGFEEKLFF. The CDR3 DNA reads TGTGCCAGTAGTAGACCTGGGGGGTTCGAAGAAAAACTGTTTTTT.

In regard to this clone: Other DNA sequences within the sample encode an identical CDR3. The rearrangement links TRBV2 to TRBJ2-7; no clear D. With 2 bases removed from V and 3 bases from J, the gap between germline ends came to 5 bases. Germline CDR1 and CDR2: SNHLY and FYNNEI. CDR3 size: 12 residues. The CDR3 sequence: CASSESGYEQYF. The CDR3 DNA sequence: TGTGCCAGCAGTGAATCGGGCTACGAGCAGTACTTC.

This chain uses TRBV7-2 with TRBJ2-7, with 8 nucleotides matching TRBD1. The CDR3 contains 16 residues. V was pared by 1 base and J by 3 bases, with 8 bases of the junction left unmatched. Germline lookup yields CDR1 SGHTA and CDR2 FQGNSA. The CDR3 DNA reads as TGTGCCAGCAGCTTAGATTTTGGGACAGGATTCTACGAGCAGTACTTC. This codes for CASSLDFGTGFYEQYF.

Concerning this clone: This same CDR3 is encoded by further DNA sequences in the sample. This chain connects TRBV5-1 to TRBJ2-5, with D unclear. The CDR3 consists of 12 residues. The germline gives CDR1 SGHRS, CDR2 YFSETQ. Between the trimmed V and J ends, which lost 4 bases and 1 base, there was a span of 5 bases. The CDR3 loop is CASSRPQETQYF. As DNA, the CDR3 is TGCGCCAGCAGCCGACCCCAAGAGACCCAGTACTTC.

This clone was counted only a few times. The chain couples TRBV6-5 to TRBJ1-4; a weak D match, TRBD1 (5 bases). Germline lookup yields CDR1 MNHEY and CDR2 SVGAGI. Trimming removed 5 bases at V and 7 bases at J, with 17 bases between. This CDR3 spans 15 amino acids. This chain's CDR3 is CASSRLDTKGEKLFF. CDR3 DNA sequence: TGTGCCAGCAGTCGGTTGGACACCAAAGGTGAAAAACTGTTTTTT.

The chain has TRBV6-6 and TRBJ2-7; 11 bases map to TRBD1. Per the germline V gene, CDR1 is MNHNY and CDR2 is SVGAGI (reference sequence). The CDR3 spans 15 residues. Unmatched junction bases numbered 9, after V lost 4 bases and J lost 7 bases. The CDR3 DNA reads TGTGCCAGCAGTTCGAGGGACAGGGGGAAGTATGAGCAGTACTTC. Translation gives CASSSRDRGKYEQYF.

The chain is built from TRBV6-5 and TRBJ1-6; D uncertain. The CDR3 loop spans 13 amino acids. Germline loops: CDR1 MNHEY, CDR2 SVGAGI. The V gene lost 4 bases and the J gene lost 7 bases, with 8 bases spanning the gap. CDR3 bases: TGTGCCAGCAGTTTAGGGAGGAATTCACCCCTCCACTTT. It yields the protein CASSLGRNSPLHF.

V gene TRBV7-2 combines with J gene TRBJ2-5, with D maybe TRBD2 (6 bases). Germline V gene data show CDR1 as SGHTA and CDR2 as FQGNSA. CDR3 length: 16 amino acids. The V and J ends lost 5 bases and 2 bases respectively, with 18 bases between them. The CDR3 region is CASSPPGSGLQETQYF. The CDR3 DNA sequence: TGTGCCAGCAGCCCCCCGGGTAGCGGACTACAAGAGACCCAGTACTTC.

The J gene is TRBJ1-6, the V gene TRBV28; D is unclear. Germline CDR1 reads MDHEN; CDR2 reads SYDVKM. Trimming shortened V by 1 base and J by 7 bases, and 11 bases separated the two germline ends. This CDR3 spans 15 amino acids. CDR3 amino acids: CASSLYSAVNSPLHF. The CDR3 DNA reads TGTGCCAGCAGTTTATATAGCGCAGTAAATTCACCCCTCCACTTT.

This chain uses TRBV5-6 with TRBJ2-3; D gene uncertain. CDR1 and CDR2 from the germline V gene are SGHDT and YYEEEE. Trimming took off 4 bases at V and 5 bases at J, with 17 bases between the two ends. CDR3 length equals 15 residues. The CDR3 protein is CASSPVGFDRDTQYF. In DNA, the CDR3 is TGTGCCAGCAGCCCGGTAGGATTCGACCGAGATACGCAGTATTTT.

This CDR3 reads CASSLSSGGYRDTQYF. The CDR3 DNA reads TGTGCCAGCAGCTTAAGTAGCGGGGGATATCGAGATACGCAGTATTTT. V is TRBV7-3 and J is TRBJ2-3, with TRBD2 matching over 9 bases. Germline V gene data show CDR1 as SGHTA and CDR2 as FQGTGA. The CDR3 consists of 16 residues. Trimming cost V 1 base and J 5 bases; bases outside gene matches: 7.

The gene calls are TRBV30 and TRBJ1-2; possible D gene TRBD1, 5 bases. The CDR3 length is 13 residues. Deletions cut 5 bases from V and 8 bases from J, with 18 bases between. Looked up from germline, CDR1 is GTSNPN and CDR2 is SVGIG (reference sequence). CDR3 loop: CAWGRDGIRGYTF. CDR3 sequence (DNA): TGTGCCTGGGGTCGGGACGGTATAAGGGGCTACACCTTC.

The count of this clone is one. The chain couples TRBV6-5 to TRBJ1-6; 7 nucleotides match TRBD1. Germline CDR1 is MNHEY and CDR2 is SVGAGI. V trimming: 4 bases; J trimming: 7 bases; junction bases outside the gene matches: 4. This CDR3 region has 14 residues. Here the CDR3 reads CASSWGTVNSPLHF. The CDR3 nucleotides are TGTGCCAGCAGTTGGGGGACAGTCAATTCACCCCTCCACTTT.

V and J are TRBV5-6 and TRBJ2-5; 10 positions match TRBD1. CDR1 is SGHDT, CDR2 YYEEEE, per germline. The J segment lost 2 bases and the V segment lost 5 bases, leaving 6 bases of the junction unmatched. This CDR3 is built from 15 residues. CDR3 coding DNA: TGTGCCAGCAGTCGGGGACAGGGGAATCAAGAGACCCAGTACTTC. Amino acids: CASSRGQGNQETQYF.